The clone carrying this T cell receptor (beta chain) has at least ten counts. The antigen remains unidentified. There are 15 residues in the CDR3. CDR1 is SGHTA and CDR2 is FQGNSA in the germline V gene. V dropped 4 bases and J dropped 11; count of bases not matched to a gene: 12. This sample was taken from a study of CD8 T cells in ankylosing spondylitis. Each CDR3 protein gets one entry after TCRdb re-called the 5' RACE reads with MiXCR. The sample has roughly 230,000 distinct CDR3 sequences; over 9.5% are singletons. Findings of the study overall: Some of these motif variants have turned up before, in reports on reactive arthritis synovial fluid and blood. CD8+ cells made up the disease-linked clones, which were relatively rare in peripheral blood. Reported data indicate significant enrichment of disease-linked clones within matched ankylosing spondylitis synovial fluid. Seemingly characteristic of ankylosing spondylitis blood was a TCR beta motif consisting of about 8 highly homologous variants.

The sequence came from a male donor with ankylosing spondylitis or in good health (not recorded which). This chain links TRBV7-2 with TRBJ2-3, with 10 bases fitting TRBD2. Specimen: blood, either unsorted or a sorted T cell fraction (not recorded which). In DNA form, the CDR3 reads TGTGCCAGCAGCTGGATAGTGGCTAGCGGGAGTATGCAGTATTTT. This encodes CASSWIVASGSMQYF.